The next 10 T cell receptor beta chains were all read from a single sample in a study of identical twins. Using its own MiXCR run on the 5' RACE reads, TCRdb lists one record per CDR3 protein. The repertoire holds around 220,000 distinct CDR3 sequences, with roughly 13% as singletons. The sequenced sample was memory (CD45RO+) T cells sorted from blood. These receptors were obtained from a woman younger than 30 in good health.

Only a few counts were recorded for this clonotype. V and J are TRBV11-1 and TRBJ2-3; 8 positions agree with TRBD2. The CDR3 is made up of 18 amino acids. V lost 5 bases, J lost 3 bases, and 16 bases stayed unmatched. The V gene's germline CDR1 is SGHAT and CDR2 FQDESV (reference sequence). This chain's CDR3 is CASSPGGAGEVATDTQYF. Here the CDR3 DNA reads TGTGCCAGCAGCCCCGGGGGAGCGGGAGAAGTCGCAACAGATACGCAGTATTTT.

The CDR3 spells CASSYSRGGMLINRNEQFF. CDR3 in DNA: TGTGCCAGCAGTTACTCGAGGGGCGGGATGCTAATCAACCGCAATGAGCAGTTCTTC. The rearrangement uses TRBV6-5 and TRBJ2-1, with TRBD2 as a possible D gene (6 bases). The CDR3 contains 19 residues. The V and J ends lost 0 bases and 6 bases respectively, with 24 bases between them. Germline CDR1 reads MNHEY; CDR2 reads SVGAGI.

The sample holds a few counts of this clonotype. The J gene is TRBJ1-1, the V gene TRBV12-3 or TRBV12-4; TRBD1 matches 12 bases. The trim removed 6 bases at V and 7 bases at J, leaving 9 bases unmatched. This CDR3 is built from 15 residues. CDR3 in DNA: TGTGCCAGCAGCGTTTCGGGACAGGGGGCAGGTGAAGCTTTCTTT. Residues: CASSVSGQGAGEAFF.

This sequence joins TRBV20-1 and TRBJ1-1, with D tentatively TRBD1 (6 bases). Germline V gene data show CDR1 as DFQATT and CDR2 as SNEGSKA (reference sequence). V lost 4 bases and J 5 bases, leaving 14 bases between the germline ends. The CDR3 sequence is 13 residues long. The CDR3 reads CSAIGGGRTEAFF. CDR3 coding DNA: TGCAGTGCTATAGGGGGAGGTCGAACTGAAGCTTTCTTT.

This clonotype has more than one count but fewer than ten. One junction end does not reproduce the germline sequence, and a read error may be involved. The rearrangement joins TRBV5-1 to TRBJ2-5; 9 nucleotides line up with TRBD1. Looked up from germline, CDR1 is SGHRS and CDR2 is YFSETQ. This CDR3 is 13 amino acids long. CDR3 sequence: CASSLGQGETQYF. The DNA of the CDR3 is TGCGCCAGCAGTTTGGGACAGGGAGAGACCCAGTACTTC.

The chain recombines TRBV5-1 with TRBJ2-3, with TRBD2 matching 10 bases. The CDR3 consists of 18 residues. Losses at the gene ends were 1 base for V and 0 bases for J; bases not matched to a gene: 8. CDR1 SGHRS and CDR2 YFSETQ come from the germline V gene. The CDR3 coding sequence is TGCGCCAGCAGCTTGCGGGTAGCGGGAGGTCCTAGCACAGATACGCAGTATTTT. It encodes CASSLRVAGGPSTDTQYF.

V usage is TRBV5-1 and J usage is TRBJ2-5; D is unclear. The CDR3 loop spans 12 amino acids. CDR1 SGHRS and CDR2 YFSETQ come from the germline V gene. V lost 1 base and J lost 4, with 5 bases in between. The CDR3 spells CASSLYVETQYF. CDR3 DNA sequence: TGCGCCAGCAGCTTGTACGTAGAGACCCAGTACTTC.

Ten or more counts support this clonotype. The gene calls are TRBV6-1 and TRBJ2-5; D is unresolved. The V end lost 7 bases, the J end lost 4 bases, and 19 bases lay between the germline ends. CDR3 size: 15 residues. Germline assignment: CDR1 MNHNS and CDR2 SASEGT. The CDR3 nucleotides are TGTGCCAGCACCTCTCGATGGGCGTCCCGAGAGACCCAGTACTTC. Translation: CASTSRWASRETQYF.

The chain couples TRBV18 to TRBJ2-1, with D perhaps matching TRBD2 (6 bases). Trimming shortened V by 3 bases and J by 5 bases, and 11 bases separated the two germline ends. Germline V gene data show CDR1 as KGHSH and CDR2 as LQKENI. CDR3 length equals 14 residues. In DNA, the CDR3 is TGTGCCAGCTCACCGACTAGTGGGAACAATGAGCAGTTCTTC. It codes for CASSPTSGNNEQFF.

The chain employs TRBV20-1 and TRBJ2-5, with D perhaps TRBD1 or TRBD2 (5 bases each). The CDR3 is 13 amino acids. Trimming took off 7 bases at V and 2 bases at J, with 14 bases between the two ends. The germline V gene has CDR1 DFQATT and CDR2 SNEGSKA (reference sequence). This CDR3 is CSVPQRGQETQYF. For the CDR3, the DNA is TGCAGTGTCCCACAGAGGGGTCAAGAGACCCAGTACTTC.